The present T cell receptor beta chain was sequenced within a study of regulatory T cells in long-lasting Graves disease. The study, taken as a whole, reports: Not thyroid tissue but only peripheral blood was studied. Patients with persistent disease showed a bias toward TRBV28, TRBJ1-2 and TRBJ2-5.

For TCR beta, libraries came from iRepertoire HTBI primers and Arm-PCR of CDR3 regions. Authors' data handling: Across all samples, about 62 TRBV segments and around 15 TRBJ segments were identified. TCRdb re-called the multiplex PCR reads with MiXCR, one entry per CDR3 protein. The V and J calls shown here were made by TCRdb, not taken from the authors' results. The profile shows approximately 350,000 distinct CDR3 sequences, 20% to 25% of them singletons. The V end lost 5 bases, the J end lost 6 bases, and 8 bases lay between the germline ends. Germline V lookup: CDR1 DFQATT, CDR2 SNEGSKA (reference sequence). The CDR3 is 10 residues long. Noted time point: persistent/refractory GD, antithyroid drugs over 5 years with positive TRAb. The authors made the TCR library using RNA they extracted from PBMCs. This clonotype has a handful of counts. As yet, its antigen is unknown.

The chain has TRBV20-1 and TRBJ2-7; possibly TRBD1 or TRBD2 for D (5 bases each). Sequencing used peripheral blood mononuclear cells (PBMCs), obtained when the disease was refractory, from a patient treated with antithyroid drugs. The sequence was obtained from a woman in her forties with Graves disease. The CDR3 protein is CSAGTFEQYF. The DNA for the CDR3 is TGCAGTGCTGGGACGTTCGAGCAGTACTTC.